The clone carrying this TCR beta chain was counted at least ten times. As yet, its antigen is unknown. Read data end 3 residues before the CDR3 end; the end is taken from the germline J gene. This sample is part of a study of T cell clonality in common variable immunodeficiency. Study results and limitations: Reportedly, TCR beta sequences from common variable immunodeficiency showed fewer deletions and N-nucleotide insertions.

Sequenced by immunoSEQ multiplex PCR; TCRdb stores in-frame clones only, minus some. Recorded here are some 17,000 clones, none singletons. Germline CDR1 SGHRS, CDR2 YFSETQ. CDR3 length: 12 amino acids. V shed 5 bases and J shed 3 bases, with 6 bases lying between them. Aged roughly 8 to 65 years, CVID subjects averaged about 38 years old. Both groups were predominantly of Caucasian heritage. Blood came from CVID subjects not ill and not taking immunomodulatory or immunosuppressive medication. The sequencing sample was made of peripheral blood mononuclear cells. This sequence was found in a human donor with common variable immunodeficiency. The chain combines TRBV5-1 with TRBJ1-3; tentatively, D is TRBD1 (6 bases). CDR3 region: CASRDSGNTIYF. The sequenced CDR3 bases are TGCGCCAGCAGGGACAGTGGAAACACC. The whole variable domain, filled in from reference TRBV5-1 and TRBJ1-3, reads KAGVTQTPRYLIKTRGQQVTLSCSPISGHRSVSWYQQTPGQGLQFLFEYFSETQRNKGNFPGRFSGRQFSNSRSEMNVSTLELGDSALYLCASRDSGNTIYFGEGSWLTVV.